This T cell receptor beta chain emerged from a study of Ad26.COV2.S vaccination and SARS-CoV-2 variants. The wider study: Ad26.COV2.S was injected intramuscularly once or twice, 56 days apart.

In germline, CDR1 is MGHRA, CDR2 YSYEKL. After removal of 4 bases from V and 8 bases from J, the junction contained 11 bases not matched to a gene. This CDR3 spans 15 amino acids. Overall study findings and caveats: The breadth of spike-specific CD8+ and CD4+ T cell responses after vaccination was reportedly substantial. Estimates derived from TCR breadth and depth analyses may have underestimated total T cell responses. Greater spike-specific TCR breadth was seen in vaccine recipients than in placebo recipients.

In the case of this clone: Its antigen is unidentified.

The treatment here: some 19 received Ad26.COV2.S at low or high dose, single or two shots; roughly 5 received placebo; per-sample allocation not given. Vaccine and placebo recipients were sampled on day 63 after the first injection. TCRdb's table, derived via immunoSEQ multiplex PCR, lists solely in-frame clones and lacks some. Counted here are some 640,000 clones, roughly 90% occurring once; the ten biggest clones make up around 1.5%. This chain connects TRBV4-1 to TRBJ2-4, with 7 bases matching TRBD1. Material: peripheral blood, obtained in a trial of Ad26.COV2.S vaccine versus placebo. The TCR comes from a person between 18 and 65 years old who received the Ad26.COV2.S COVID-19 vaccine or a placebo. CDR3 nucleotide sequence: TGCGCCAGCAGCCTACAGGGGCCCTTGGCGGACATTCAGTACTTC. It specifies CASSLQGPLADIQYF.